Listed here are 10 T cell receptor beta chains from one sample, sequenced in a study of metastatic and nonmetastatic thyroid tumors. All patients were treatment-naive before thyroid surgery. TCRdb reanalyzed the PCR reads with MiXCR. The sample shows 20,000 to 25,000 clones, 22% of them seen only once. The sequencing input was blood. The receptor set was obtained from a female donor with papillary thyroid cancer or a benign thyroid nodule (not recorded which). Some clones in this sample may be carry-over from other donors' samples.

The chain links TRBV4-2 to TRBJ1-5, with a possible D match to TRBD1 (6 bases). Germline V gene sequence: CDR1 LGHNA, CDR2 YNFKEQ. The CDR3 length is 16 residues. V lost 1 base and J 7 bases, leaving 17 bases between the germline ends. The CDR3 region has the DNA TGTGCCAGCAGCCAAGTATGGGCAGGGGAGAGGCAGCCCCAGCATTTT. This codes for CASSQVWAGERQPQHF.

This clone was picked up many times. V and J are TRBV29-1 and TRBJ2-5, with D possibly TRBD2 on 6 matching bases. The V end was cut by 7 bases, the J end by 2 bases, with 11 bases between. The CDR3 length is 12 residues. Per germline, CDR1 SQVTM and CDR2 ANQGSEA. The CDR3 region is CSAFSGQETQYF. The CDR3 DNA sequence: TGCAGCGCATTTAGCGGACAAGAGACCCAGTACTTC.

The chain uses TRBV2 and TRBJ2-3, with D maybe TRBD2 (6 bases). V was pared by 2 bases and J by 2 bases, with 17 bases between. The CDR3 length is 17 residues. The V gene's germline CDR1 is SNHLY and CDR2 FYNNEI. The CDR3 is CASSETPSVEATDTQYF. The CDR3 coding sequence is TGTGCCAGCAGTGAAACCCCTAGCGTGGAGGCCACAGATACGCAGTATTTT. Complete variable domain (other parts from reference TRBV2 and TRBJ2-3): EPEVTQTPSHQVTQMGQEVILRCVPISNHLYFYWYRQILGQKVEFLVSFYNNEISEKSEIFDDQFSVERPDGSNFTLKIRSTKLEDSAMYFCASSETPSVEATDTQYFGPGTRLTVL.

This clone was detected ten times or more. This sequence joins TRBV18 and TRBJ1-1; no firm D call. The CDR3 consists of 15 residues. The germline CDR1 and CDR2 sequences are KGHSH and LQKENI. V dropped 0 bases and J dropped 1 base, with 9 bases sitting between them. This chain's CDR3 is CASSPPLATNTEAFF. The CDR3 bases are TGTGCCAGCTCACCACCGTTAGCTACGAACACTGAAGCTTTCTTT.

Regarding this clone: A much larger clone lies a single base off, so this may be a read error. The chain's CDR3 is CAISARSIGERPEKLFF. For the CDR3, the DNA is TGCGCCATCAGCGCCAGATCGATAGGGGAGCGGCCTGAAAAACTGTTTTTT. The V gene is TRBV4-1, the J gene TRBJ1-4; possible D gene TRBD1, 5 bases. CDR3 length: 17 residues. Germline V gene sequence: CDR1 MGHRA, CDR2 YSYEKL.

Within the sample, this clone is medium-sized. The chain has TRBV20-1 and TRBJ2-1; unclear D gene. V was pared by 6 bases and J by 4 bases, with 16 bases between. The V gene's germline CDR1 is DFQATT and CDR2 SNEGSKA (reference sequence). This CDR3 comprises 14 residues. CDR3 amino acids: CSAPPPPVYNEQFF. Here the CDR3 DNA reads TGCAGTGCCCCCCCCCCGCCCGTATACAATGAGCAGTTCTTC.

About this clone itself: Because the CDR3 is missing its conserved closing phenylalanine or tryptophan, this is likely a read error. The DNA is omitted, as the CDR3 cannot be located on it reliably, and the CDR3 follows TCRdb's listing. This chain connects TRBV27 to TRBJ1-1. Germline-derived CDR1 and CDR2 are MNHEY and SMNVEV (reference sequence). The CDR3 region is 15 residues in length, termini included. The CDR3 here is CASSGGGNMNTEAIY.

Regarding this clone: One end of the junction varies from germline; a read error may be responsible. The chain employs TRBV28 and TRBJ2-7; D assignment may be TRBD1 or TRBD2 (5 bases each). The CDR3 is 14 residues long. Germline V gene sequence: CDR1 MDHEN, CDR2 SYDVKM. CDR3 nucleotides: TGTGCCAGCACTCCGCCGGGACCCCAGTACGAGCCGTACTTC. Translated, it gives CASTPPGPQYEPYF.

This clone came up many times. The chain employs TRBV20-1 and TRBJ1-2; TRBD1 matches at 7 bases. This CDR3 is built from 13 residues. Germline V gene lookup returns CDR1 DFQATT and CDR2 SNEGSKA (reference sequence). V was clipped by 2 bases and J by 5 bases; unmatched bases: 5. This chain's CDR3 is CSARYLQGYGYTF. CDR3 sequence (DNA): TGCAGTGCTAGATACTTACAGGGGTATGGCTACACCTTC.

This clone was picked up many times. Distinct nucleotide sequences in the sample also encode this CDR3. V is TRBV10-1 and J is TRBJ2-3, with 8 bases fitting TRBD2. CDR3 length: 17 residues. After removal of 6 bases from V and 1 base from J, the junction contained 12 bases not matched to a gene. Germline V gives CDR1 WNHNN, CDR2 SYGVQD (reference sequence). CDR3 protein: CASRGPGGPSGTDTQYF. In nucleotides, the CDR3 is TGCGCCAGCAGGGGACCGGGAGGGCCGTCGGGCACAGATACGCAGTATTTT.